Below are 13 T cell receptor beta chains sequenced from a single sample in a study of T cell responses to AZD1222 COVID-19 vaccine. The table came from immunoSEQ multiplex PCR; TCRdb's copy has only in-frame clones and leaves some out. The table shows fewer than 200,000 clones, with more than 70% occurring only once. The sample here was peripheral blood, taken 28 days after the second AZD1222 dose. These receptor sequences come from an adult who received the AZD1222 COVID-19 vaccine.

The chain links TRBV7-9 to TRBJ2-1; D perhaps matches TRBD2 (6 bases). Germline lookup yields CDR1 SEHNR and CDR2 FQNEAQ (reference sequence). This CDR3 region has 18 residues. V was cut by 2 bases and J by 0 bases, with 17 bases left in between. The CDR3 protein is CASSLRGGWEASYNEQFF. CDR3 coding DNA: TGTGCCAGCAGCTTACGGGGCGGGTGGGAGGCCTCCTACAATGAGCAGTTCTTC.

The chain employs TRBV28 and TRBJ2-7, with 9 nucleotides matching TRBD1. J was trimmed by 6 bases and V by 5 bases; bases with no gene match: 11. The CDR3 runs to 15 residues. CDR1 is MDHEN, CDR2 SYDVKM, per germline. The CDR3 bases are TGTGCCAGCAGTCCTGCGGGACAGGGAGGTATCGAGCAGTACTTC. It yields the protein CASSPAGQGGIEQYF.

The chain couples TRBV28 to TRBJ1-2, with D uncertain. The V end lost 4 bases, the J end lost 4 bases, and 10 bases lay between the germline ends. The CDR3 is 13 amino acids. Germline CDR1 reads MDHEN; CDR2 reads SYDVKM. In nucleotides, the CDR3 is TGTGCCAGCAGTTCTGGGGATCTCTATGGCTACACCTTC. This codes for CASSSGDLYGYTF.

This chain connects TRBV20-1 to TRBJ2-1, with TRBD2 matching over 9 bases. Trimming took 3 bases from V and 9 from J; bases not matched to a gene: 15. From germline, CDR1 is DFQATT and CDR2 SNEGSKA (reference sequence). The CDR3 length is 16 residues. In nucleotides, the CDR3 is TGCAGTGCTAGTCTCGGGGGCGGGAGGGCCATAGGTGAGCAGTTCTTC. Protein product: CSASLGGGRAIGEQFF.

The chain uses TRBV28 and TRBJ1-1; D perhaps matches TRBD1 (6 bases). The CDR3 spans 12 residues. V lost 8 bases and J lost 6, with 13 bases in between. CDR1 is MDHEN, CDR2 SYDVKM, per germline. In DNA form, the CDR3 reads TGTGCCAGCGGATCGGGGGCTGCTGAAGCTTTCTTT. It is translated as CASGSGAAEAFF.

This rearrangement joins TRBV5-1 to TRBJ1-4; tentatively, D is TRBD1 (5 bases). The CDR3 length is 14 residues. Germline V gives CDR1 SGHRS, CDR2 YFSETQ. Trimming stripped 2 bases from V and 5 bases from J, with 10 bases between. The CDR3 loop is CASSFQGPNEKLFF. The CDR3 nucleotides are TGCGCCAGCAGCTTCCAGGGACCCAATGAAAAACTGTTTTTT. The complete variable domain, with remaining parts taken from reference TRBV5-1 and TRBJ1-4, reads KAGVTQTPRYLIKTRGQQVTLSCSPISGHRSVSWYQQTPGQGLQFLFEYFSETQRNKGNFPGRFSGRQFSNSRSEMNVSTLELGDSALYLCASSFQGPNEKLFFGSGTQLSVL.

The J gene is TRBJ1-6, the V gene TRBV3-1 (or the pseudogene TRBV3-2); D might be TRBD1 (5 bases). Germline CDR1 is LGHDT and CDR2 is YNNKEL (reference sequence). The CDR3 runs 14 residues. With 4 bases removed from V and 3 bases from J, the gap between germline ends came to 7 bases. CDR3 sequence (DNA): TGTGCCAGCAGCCGCGGGGGCTATAATTCACCCCTCCACTTT. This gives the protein CASSRGGYNSPLHF.

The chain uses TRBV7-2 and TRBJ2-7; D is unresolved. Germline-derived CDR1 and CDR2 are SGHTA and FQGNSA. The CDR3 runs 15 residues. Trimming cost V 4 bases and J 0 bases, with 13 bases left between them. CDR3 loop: CASSSRHQSSYEQYF. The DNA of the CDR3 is TGTGCCAGCAGCTCCCGGCACCAGAGCTCCTACGAGCAGTACTTC.

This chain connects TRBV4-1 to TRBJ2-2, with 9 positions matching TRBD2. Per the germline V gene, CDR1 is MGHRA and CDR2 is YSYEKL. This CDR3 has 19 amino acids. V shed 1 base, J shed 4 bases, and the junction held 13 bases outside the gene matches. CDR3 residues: CASSQGVGLAGSGTGELFF. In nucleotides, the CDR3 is TGCGCCAGCAGCCAAGGGGTTGGGCTAGCGGGATCGGGCACCGGGGAGCTGTTTTTT.

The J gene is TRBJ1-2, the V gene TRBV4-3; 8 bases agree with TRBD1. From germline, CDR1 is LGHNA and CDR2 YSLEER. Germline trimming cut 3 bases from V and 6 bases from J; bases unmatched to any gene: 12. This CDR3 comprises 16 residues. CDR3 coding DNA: TGCGCCAGCAGCCAGACCTACAGGGGGAGCGTGAATGGCTACACCTTC. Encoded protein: CASSQTYRGSVNGYTF.

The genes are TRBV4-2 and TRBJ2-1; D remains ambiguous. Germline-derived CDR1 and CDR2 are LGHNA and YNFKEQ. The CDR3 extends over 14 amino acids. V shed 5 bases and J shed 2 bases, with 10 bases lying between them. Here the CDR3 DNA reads TGTGCCAGCAGCGAAGGCGGAACCTACAATGAGCAGTTCTTC. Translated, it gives CASSEGGTYNEQFF.

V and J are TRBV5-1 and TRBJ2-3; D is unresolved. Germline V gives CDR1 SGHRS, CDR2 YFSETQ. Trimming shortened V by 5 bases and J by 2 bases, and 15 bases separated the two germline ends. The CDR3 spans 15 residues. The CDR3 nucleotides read TGCGCCAGCAGTATAGGTCACCCCCTCACAGATACGCAGTATTTT. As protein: CASSIGHPLTDTQYF.

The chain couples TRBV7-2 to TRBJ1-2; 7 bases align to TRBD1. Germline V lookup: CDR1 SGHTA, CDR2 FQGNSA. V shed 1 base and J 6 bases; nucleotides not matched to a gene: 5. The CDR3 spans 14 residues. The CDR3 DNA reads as TGTGCCAGCAGCTTAGAGGGGGCCAGGAATGGCTACACCTTC. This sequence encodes CASSLEGARNGYTF.